Ten or more counts support the clone carrying this T cell receptor beta chain. What it binds is not known. A single record per CDR3 protein comes from TCRdb applying MiXCR to the 5' RACE reads. Here the sample spans some 140,000 distinct CDR3 sequences, roughly 8% being singletons. This entry is derived from a study of CD8 T cells in ankylosing spondylitis. The CDR3 is made up of 17 amino acids. The germline V gene encodes CDR1 MNHEY and CDR2 SMNVEV (reference sequence). Trimming took 7 bases from V and 1 from J, leaving 19 bases between them. Study-wide points: It appeared that ankylosing spondylitis blood was characterized by a TCR beta motif of several highly homologous variants.

This chain links TRBV27 with TRBJ2-2, with D maybe TRBD2 (6 bases). The specimen was synovial fluid, either unsorted or a sorted T cell fraction (not recorded which). The clonotype comes from a male donor with ankylosing spondylitis. The CDR3 DNA sequence: TGTGCCAGCAAGTTTGATGGCTCGGGAGTGAACACCGGGGAGCTGTTTTTT. Translated: CASKFDGSGVNTGELFF.